These 11 T cell receptor beta chains originate from one sample sequenced in a study of cytotoxic CD8 clonotypes in ibrutinib-treated CLL. Sequenced by immunoSEQ multiplex PCR; TCRdb stores in-frame clones only, minus some. Of approximately 350,000 clones in the sample, 67% were seen once. Material: PBMCs, obtained after 36 months of ibrutinib treatment. The receptor source for this set is a human donor with chronic lymphocytic leukemia.

The V call is TRBV16, the J call TRBJ1-3; no clear D. In germline, CDR1 is KGHSY, CDR2 FQNENV. CDR3 size: 15 residues. Trimming took off 2 bases at V and 4 bases at J, with 12 bases between the two ends. CDR3 protein: CASSQNPRPGNTIYF. CDR3 nucleotide sequence: TGTGCCAGCAGCCAAAACCCTCGGCCCGGAAACACCATATATTTT. Filled out from reference TRBV16 and TRBJ1-3, the complete variable domain reads GEEVAQTPKHLVRGEGQKAKLYCAPIKGHSYVFWYQQVLKNEFKFLISFQNENVFDETGMPKERFSAKCLPNSPCSLEIQATKLEDSAVYFCASSQNPRPGNTIYFGEGSWLTVV.

The gene calls are TRBV4-1 and TRBJ2-7, with TRBD1 matching 9 bases. Germline V gene data show CDR1 as MGHRA and CDR2 as YSYEKL. CDR3 length: 14 residues. Unmatched junction bases numbered 7, after V lost 8 bases and J lost 2 bases. This CDR3 reads CASAKGTGTYEQYF. The CDR3 DNA reads as TGCGCCAGCGCGAAAGGGACAGGGACCTACGAGCAGTACTTC.

This clone turned up a few times. Here the CDR3 reads CASSFKGAGYGYTF. In DNA, the CDR3 is TGTGCCAGCAGCTTCAAGGGGGCGGGCTATGGCTACACCTTC. This rearrangement joins TRBV7-9 to TRBJ1-2; TRBD1 agrees at 7 bases. The junction had 5 bases not matched to a gene; V was cut back by 3 bases and J by 4 bases. The CDR3 has 14 residues. The germline V gene encodes CDR1 SEHNR and CDR2 FQNEAQ (reference sequence).

This clone occurred a few times. The J gene is TRBJ1-2, the V gene TRBV18, with D hard to call. This CDR3 spans 14 amino acids. CDR1 is KGHSH and CDR2 is LQKENI in the germline V gene. Trimming took 6 bases from V and 2 from J, leaving 13 bases between them. CDR3 bases: TGTGCCAGCTCCCCAAGGGCTGAGAACTATGGCTACACCTTC. Encoded protein: CASSPRAENYGYTF.

The table lists this clone with a count of one. V and J are TRBV15 and TRBJ1-1; no reliable D call. The V gene's germline CDR1 is LNHNV and CDR2 YYDKDF (reference sequence). Trimming removed 1 base at V and 0 bases at J, with 9 bases between. The CDR3 spans 15 residues. The CDR3 nucleotides read TGTGCCACCAGCAGAGTACGGCTGTTGAACACTGAAGCTTTCTTT. Protein product: CATSRVRLLNTEAFF.

The chain is built from TRBV5-1 and TRBJ2-1, with TRBD1 matching 7 bases. Trimming took 7 bases from V and 0 from J; bases not matched to a gene: 7. CDR1 is SGHRS and CDR2 is YFSETQ in the germline V gene. The CDR3 loop spans 15 amino acids. CDR3 in amino acids: CASLGQFSSYNEQFF. The CDR3 DNA reads TGCGCCAGCTTGGGACAGTTTAGCTCCTACAATGAGCAGTTCTTC.

This chain uses TRBV2 with TRBJ2-5; TRBD2 might be the D (6 bases). V dropped 7 bases and J dropped 4 bases, with 13 bases sitting between them. Germline lookup yields CDR1 SNHLY and CDR2 FYNNEI. The CDR3 loop spans 13 amino acids. For the CDR3, the DNA is TGTGCCAGCATTAGGCGGGGCGGAGAGACCCAGTACTTC. Translating gives CASIRRGGETQYF.

The gene calls are TRBV28 and TRBJ1-2; perhaps TRBD1 as D (5 bases). The CDR3 sequence is 16 residues long. Germline V lookup: CDR1 MDHEN, CDR2 SYDVKM. V gave up 6 bases and J gave up 0 bases, with 17 bases separating them. This CDR3 is CASRPRGSLSNYGYTF. CDR3 coding DNA: TGTGCCAGCAGACCTAGGGGATCCCTGTCTAACTATGGCTACACCTTC.

This chain uses TRBV29-1 with TRBJ2-5; D may be TRBD1 (5 bases). CDR1 SQVTM and CDR2 ANQGSEA come from the germline V gene. V lost 3 bases and J 2 bases, leaving 13 bases between the germline ends. The CDR3 spans 14 residues. The CDR3 loop is CSVEATDIQETQYF. The CDR3 DNA reads as TGCAGCGTTGAGGCGACAGATATACAAGAGACCCAGTACTTC.

The chain recombines TRBV28 with TRBJ2-6; 9 positions agree with TRBD1. The V and J ends lost 5 bases and 2 bases, in that order; junction bases with no gene match: 10. In germline, CDR1 is MDHEN, CDR2 SYDVKM. The length of the CDR3 is 18 residues. The CDR3 protein is CASSTHRGRRAGANVLTF. In nucleotides, the CDR3 is TGTGCCAGCAGTACCCACAGGGGGCGGAGGGCTGGGGCCAACGTCCTGACTTTC.

CDR3 bases: TGCGCCAGCAGCCAAGATAATTGGCAGGGGGCCTACGAGCAGTACTTC. It yields the protein CASSQDNWQGAYEQYF. The chain has TRBV4-1 and TRBJ2-7; TRBD1 matches 7 bases. Trimming at V came to 0 bases and at J to 2 bases, leaving 7 bases not matched to a gene. Germline V gene data show CDR1 as MGHRA and CDR2 as YSYEKL. The CDR3 loop spans 16 amino acids.